The 3 T cell receptor beta chains presented below share a single source sample, sequenced in a study of OX40 agonist ivuxolimab in advanced cancers. TCRdb's table, derived via immunoSEQ multiplex PCR, lists solely in-frame clones and lacks some. The repertoire consists of 55,000 to 65,000 clones, with approximately 81% occurring once and the leading ten covering approximately 3.6%. Sequenced here: CD4+ or CD8+ T cells sorted from blood, sampled in a trial of the OX40 agonist ivuxolimab. All receptors come from an adult with an advanced solid tumor such as melanoma, head and neck, liver or kidney cancer.

This clone was seen a single time. The V call is TRBV4-1, the J call TRBJ2-3; D possibly corresponds to TRBD2 (7 bases). Germline CDR1 reads MGHRA; CDR2 reads YSYEKL. CDR3 length: 16 amino acids. V was clipped by 1 base and J by 7 bases, with 18 bases between them. CDR3 loop: CASSQVGGASGNTQYF. The CDR3 coding sequence is TGCGCCAGCAGCCAAGTAGGGGGGGCCAGCGGGAATACGCAGTATTTT.

The rearrangement uses TRBV2 and TRBJ2-7; TRBD1 aligns across 10 bases. The CDR3 covers 13 residues. Germline V gene sequence: CDR1 SNHLY, CDR2 FYNNEI. The V segment lost 6 bases and the J segment 6 bases; nucleotides outside the gene matches: 5. The CDR3 bases are TGTGCCAGCAGGAGACAGGGGGCTGGCGAGCAGTACTTC. Translated, it gives CASRRQGAGEQYF. The whole variable domain, filled in from reference TRBV2 and TRBJ2-7, reads EPEVTQTPSHQVTQMGQEVILRCVPISNHLYFYWYRQILGQKVEFLVSFYNNEISEKSEIFDDQFSVERPDGSNFTLKIRSTKLEDSAMYFCASRRQGAGEQYFGPGTRLTVT.

The rearrangement joins TRBV19 to TRBJ2-7; possible D gene TRBD1, 5 bases. CDR1 is LNHDA, CDR2 SQIVND, per germline (reference sequence). The CDR3 loop spans 13 amino acids. Trimming pared 5 bases from V and 4 bases from J, leaving 12 bases between. CDR3 bases: TGTGCCAGTAGTTCCCAGGGTGGGTACGAGCAGTACTTC. This sequence encodes CASSSQGGYEQYF.